Presented here are 12 T cell receptor beta chains from one specimen sequenced in a study of blood T cells in healthy people across ages. The authors ran a second PCR of 7 to 11 cycles using a sample-barcoded 5' primer and a J-beta primer mix. Each CDR3 protein is one row after TCRdb ran MiXCR on the 5' RACE reads. Found here are hundreds of thousands of distinct CDR3 sequences, approximately 48% of them singletons; the top ten hold approximately 19%. Material: blood. All receptors come from a man in his fifties or sixties in good health.

V and J are TRBV27 and TRBJ2-1; D might be TRBD1 (6 bases). The V gene's germline CDR1 is MNHEY and CDR2 SMNVEV (reference sequence). Trimming took 3 bases from V and 7 from J, leaving 16 bases between them. The CDR3 length is 15 residues. The CDR3 coding sequence is TGTGCCAGCAGTTTGGGTAGCAGGGGAGTGAATGAGCAGTTCTTC. This gives the protein CASSLGSRGVNEQFF.

This chain connects TRBV20-1 to TRBJ2-7, with D possibly matching TRBD1 (6 bases). Between the trimmed V and J ends, which lost 6 bases and 9 bases, there was a span of 21 bases. Germline V lookup: CDR1 DFQATT, CDR2 SNEGSKA (reference sequence). The CDR3 sequence is 13 residues long. CDR3 sequence: CSAGEQGKNVQYF. CDR3 nucleotides: TGCAGTGCAGGAGAGCAGGGGAAAAACGTGCAGTACTTC.

V is TRBV14 and J is TRBJ2-3, with TRBD2 identical over 8 bases. The CDR3 is 20 amino acids. Germline trimming cut 3 bases from V and 0 bases from J; bases unmatched to any gene: 17. Per the germline V gene, CDR1 is SGHDN and CDR2 is FVKESK. CDR3 loop: CASSQRATPYGGVSTDTQYF. CDR3 DNA sequence: TGTGCCAGCAGCCAGCGCGCAACCCCCTACGGGGGGGTTAGCACAGATACGCAGTATTTT.

The chain recombines TRBV6-6 with TRBJ1-2, with no clear D. The V end lost 2 bases, the J end lost 10 bases, and 11 bases lay between the germline ends. Per germline, CDR1 MNHNY and CDR2 SVGAGI (reference sequence). The CDR3 length is 12 residues. This CDR3 is CASSYALSPYTF. The CDR3 DNA reads as TGTGCCAGCAGTTACGCGCTGTCGCCCTACACCTTC.

The chain links TRBV29-1 to TRBJ1-2; D possibly corresponds to TRBD1 (5 bases). The V gene lost 7 bases and the J gene lost 8 bases, with 14 bases spanning the gap. Germline CDR1 is SQVTM and CDR2 is ANQGSEA. The CDR3 totals 11 residues. The chain's CDR3 is CSAQVLRGYTF. As DNA, the CDR3 is TGCAGCGCACAGGTCCTTCGCGGCTACACCTTC.

This chain links TRBV29-1 with TRBJ1-3, with D possibly matching TRBD1 (6 bases). Germline V gene lookup returns CDR1 SQVTM and CDR2 ANQGSEA. V was pared by 6 bases and J by 0 bases, with 18 bases between. The CDR3 covers 16 residues. The CDR3 is CSVSSGTHISGNTIYF. The CDR3 nucleotides read TGCAGCGTGAGCTCCGGGACACATATCTCTGGAAACACCATATATTTT.

The gene calls are TRBV11-1 and TRBJ2-7; D might be TRBD1 (6 bases). CDR3 size: 17 residues. Trimming left V 1 base short and J 1 base short, with 17 bases between. CDR1 SGHAT and CDR2 FQDESV come from the germline V gene (reference sequence). Here the CDR3 reads CASSLEKRQDHSYEQYF. CDR3 DNA sequence: TGTGCCAGCAGCTTAGAGAAAAGACAGGATCATTCCTACGAGCAGTACTTC. The whole variable domain, remainder taken from reference TRBV11-1 and TRBJ2-7, is EAEVAQSPRYKITEKSQAVAFWCDPISGHATLYWYRQILGQGPELLVQFQDESVVDDSQLPKDRFSAERLKGVDSTLKIQPAELGDSAMYLCASSLEKRQDHSYEQYFGPGTRLTVT.

The V and J genes are TRBV5-1 and TRBJ2-1; 12 bases fit TRBD1. CDR1 is SGHRS, CDR2 YFSETQ, per germline. Trimming removed 2 bases from V and 9 bases from J; junction bases left unmatched: 6. This CDR3 is built from 15 residues. CDR3 DNA: TGCGCCAGCAGCTTAAGGGGACAGGGGGCCGGTGAGCAGTTCTTC. Its translation: CASSLRGQGAGEQFF.

The chain has TRBV6-5 and TRBJ1-2; TRBD1 matches at 9 bases. The CDR3 has 16 residues. Per germline, CDR1 MNHEY and CDR2 SVGAGI. V lost 4 bases to trimming and J lost 3 bases; unmatched junction nucleotides: 9. Written as DNA, the CDR3 is TGTGCCAGCAGTTCGCAAAGACAGGGGGGACACTATGGCTACACCTTC. This sequence encodes CASSSQRQGGHYGYTF.

Notes on this clonotype: The junction departs from germline at one end; a sequencing error may be responsible. The V gene is TRBV6-4, the J gene TRBJ1-6; no clear D. CDR3 length: 14 residues. Germline V CDR1 and CDR2: MRHNA, SNTAGT. CDR3 region: CASSERLENSPLNF. The DNA of the CDR3 is TGTGCCAGCAGTGAACGACTCGAGAATTCACCCCTCAACTTT.

To note about this clonotype: A much larger clone lies a single base off, so this may be a read error. The chain links TRBV29-1 to TRBJ2-1, with D unclear. Germline values: CDR1 SQVTM, CDR2 ANQGSEA. The length of the CDR3 is 14 residues. Here the CDR3 reads CSVSPRKAYKEQFF. The CDR3 DNA follows: TGCAGCGTCAGTCCGCGGAAAGCCTACAAGGAGCAGTTCTTC.

This clonotype was seen once. This sequence joins TRBV7-2 and TRBJ2-7, with 8 positions matching TRBD2. In germline, CDR1 is SGHTA, CDR2 FQGNSA. J gave up 0 bases and V 3 bases, and 4 bases lay outside the gene matches. The CDR3 totals 15 residues. The CDR3: CASSFGGGTSYEQYF. CDR3 nucleotide sequence: TGTGCCAGCAGCTTCGGCGGGGGGACCTCCTACGAGCAGTACTTC.